In this sample, the clone carrying this TCR beta chain turned up once. Germline CDR1 MNHEY, CDR2 SVGEGT. V lost 1 base and J lost 7; bases outside the gene matches: 5. This CDR3 has 15 residues. This specimen belongs to a study of blood T cell repertoires in COVID-19. Repertoires were generated with immunoSEQ multiplex PCR, while TCRdb's copy carries only in-frame clones and drops some. The sample lists about 250,000 clones, 65% to 90% occurring once. V usage is TRBV6-2 or TRBV6-3 and J usage is TRBJ2-1; TRBD2 agrees at 9 bases. Sequencing used peripheral blood. The TCR sequence derives from a middle-aged man with active or convalescent COVID-19. DNA of the CDR3: TGTGCCAGCAGTTACTTCGGGACTAGCAAAAATGAGCAGTTCTTC. This translates into CASSYFGTSKNEQFF.